These 3 T cell receptor beta chains were sequenced from one sample in a study of blood T cell repertoires in COVID-19 (dated by TCRdb to the early 2020s). Library preparation employed the immunoSEQ multiplex PCR assay. TCRdb carries this immuneACCESS record with in-frame sequences only. Its versions omit some clonotypes, under half of them owing to an unresolved V gene in the studies checked, with the rest unexplained. The sample table holds fewer than 200,000 clones, of which about 85% were seen once. Clones ranked in the top ten supply around 5% of the sample. The material sequenced was peripheral blood. Receptors were obtained from a woman aged 45-59 years with COVID-19, enrolled during active disease.

The genes are TRBV6-2 or TRBV6-3 and TRBJ1-3; D is undetermined. The V gene lost 1 base and the J gene lost 4 bases, with 5 bases spanning the gap. There are 13 residues in the CDR3. Looked up from germline, CDR1 is MNHEY and CDR2 is SVGEGT. DNA for the CDR3: TGTGCCAGCAGTTACTTGGCCGGAAACACCATATATTTT. This sequence encodes CASSYLAGNTIYF.

This clone came up once. DNA of the CDR3: TGTGCCAGTACGCGAGGGACAGCGATTAACAATGAGCAGTTCTTC. Translation gives CASTRGTAINNEQFF. The chain carries TRBV30 and TRBJ2-1; 7 nucleotides match TRBD1. Germline V gene sequence: CDR1 GTSNPN, CDR2 SVGIG (reference sequence). CDR3 size: 15 residues. The V segment lost 8 bases and the J segment 5 bases; nucleotides outside the gene matches: 15.

J is TRBJ1-1 and V is TRBV30; 7 bases match TRBD1. This CDR3 is 15 amino acids long. The germline V gene has CDR1 GTSNPN and CDR2 SVGIG (reference sequence). V shed 0 bases and J 1 base; nucleotides not matched to a gene: 5. The CDR3 nucleotides are TGTGCCTGGAGTGTACAACCAGGGGGGAACACTGAAGCTTTCTTT. This gives the protein CAWSVQPGGNTEAFF.